Below, 28 T cell receptor beta chains from the same sample are listed, as sequenced in a study of beta chain features in type 1 diabetes listed by TCRdb under 2018. Preparation of the library involved the immunoSEQ multiplex PCR assay. The High Capacity cDNA Reverse Transcription Kit was used to reverse transcribe all of the isolated RNA, meaning that expressed TCRB transcripts were what got sequenced. This immuneACCESS table, as held by TCRdb, lists in-frame sequences with V and J called but not all clones. Of the missing ones, under half trace to an unresolved V gene in checked studies; the others have no known cause. In all, the sample holds 860,000 or so clones, and under 20% of those were seen once. The ten largest clones take up 0.023% of the sample. Sequencing was carried out using naive CD4+ T cells from blood. The cell subset or site label, as the study defines it: true naive CD4+ T cells. These receptors were obtained from a woman aged 18 to 35 in good health.

V usage is TRBV5-6 and J usage is TRBJ1-2; D remains ambiguous. The CDR3 has 15 amino acids. V was pared by 4 bases and J by 3 bases, with 16 bases between. Germline CDR1 SGHDT, CDR2 YYEEEE. The CDR3 reads CASSRGGISYYGYTF. The CDR3 DNA reads TGTGCCAGCAGCCGTGGAGGGATATCTTACTATGGCTACACCTTC. Filled out from reference TRBV5-6 and TRBJ1-2, the complete variable domain reads DAGVTQSPTHLIKTRGQQVTLRCSPKSGHDTVSWYQQALGQGPQFIFQYYEEEERQRGNFPDRFSGHQFPNYSSELNVNALLLGDSALYLCASSRGGISYYGYTFGSGTRLTVV.

This clone turned up a few times. The V gene is TRBV15, the J gene TRBJ2-1; TRBD2 matches 8 bases. V gave up 6 bases and J gave up 4 bases; unmatched junction bases: 5. Germline loops: CDR1 LNHNV, CDR2 YYDKDF (reference sequence). This CDR3 is 14 amino acids long. The CDR3, as DNA: TGTGCCACCAGAAGTAGCGGGGCGTACAATGAGCAGTTCTTC. Protein product: CATRSSGAYNEQFF. The full variable domain, with the rest looked up from reference TRBV15 and TRBJ2-1, is DAMVIQNPRYQVTQFGKPVTLSCSQTLNHNVMYWYQQKSSQAPKLLFHYYDKDFNNEADTPDNFQSRRPNTSFCFLDIRSPGLGDTAMYLCATRSSGAYNEQFFGPGTRLTVL.

The V call is TRBV15, the J call TRBJ1-4, with D maybe TRBD1 (6 bases). Per the germline V gene, CDR1 is LNHNV and CDR2 is YYDKDF (reference sequence). CDR3 length: 14 amino acids. V was cut by 1 base and J by 8 bases, with 11 bases left in between. In DNA form, the CDR3 reads TGTGCCACCAGCAGAGCAGGGGTAGGAGAAAAACTGTTTTTT. Translation gives CATSRAGVGEKLFF.

The chain combines TRBV5-4 with TRBJ2-3; the match to TRBD2 covers 10 bases. The J segment lost 0 bases and the V segment lost 0 bases, leaving 1 base of the junction unmatched. This CDR3 has 16 amino acids. CDR1 and CDR2 (germline): SGHNT, YYREEE (reference sequence). The CDR3, as DNA: TGTGCCAGCAGCTTGGTGACTAGCGGGAGCACAGATACGCAGTATTTT. Its protein product is CASSLVTSGSTDTQYF.

This chain connects TRBV23-1 to TRBJ2-7; 7 positions match TRBD1. TRBV23-1 is known as an ORF, though its function is uncertain. Trimming cost V 10 bases and J 3 bases; bases outside gene matches: 18. This CDR3 comprises 16 residues. Written as DNA, the CDR3 is TGCGCCATCCTAATGAGAGGGACAGACCACGGCTACGAGCAGTACTTC. Its translation: CAILMRGTDHGYEQYF.

This chain joins TRBV2 and TRBJ1-4; D gene uncertain. CDR3 length: 14 residues. The V end was cut by 8 bases, the J end by 7 bases, with 17 bases between. Germline V gene sequence: CDR1 SNHLY, CDR2 FYNNEI. CDR3 loop: CASGWGSVVEKLFF. CDR3 DNA: TGTGCCAGCGGCTGGGGTTCGGTGGTTGAAAAACTGTTTTTT.

This clone was counted a few times. The V call is TRBV21-1, the J call TRBJ2-7; the table names TRBD1, a call not compared with the DNA. TRBV21-1 is a known pseudogene. CDR3 size: 14 residues. CDR3: CASSKQTGVNEQYF. Here the CDR3 DNA reads TGTGCCAGCAGCAAGCAGACAGGGGTGAACGAGCAGTACTTC.

V gene TRBV6-6 combines with J gene TRBJ1-4, with TRBD1 identical over 7 bases. The CDR3 extends over 15 amino acids. Trimming cost V 4 bases and J 8 bases; bases outside gene matches: 10. The germline gives CDR1 MNHNY, CDR2 SVGAGI (reference sequence). The CDR3 DNA follows: TGTGCCAGCAGTTCTCAGGGGGTTCTAGTAGAAAAACTGTTTTTT. It yields the protein CASSSQGVLVEKLFF.

The chain combines TRBV10-3 with TRBJ1-4, with 9 bases lining up with TRBD1. The CDR3 is 13 amino acids. From germline, CDR1 is ENHRY and CDR2 SYGVKD. V shed 6 bases, J shed 7 bases, and the junction held 3 bases outside the gene matches. The CDR3: CAIRGTGREKLFF. CDR3 in DNA: TGTGCCATCAGAGGGACAGGGCGTGAAAAACTGTTTTTT.

This clone was picked up a small number of times. The chain carries TRBV4-2 and TRBJ2-5; 7 bases are a match to TRBD1. The CDR3 has 14 residues. The J segment lost 5 bases and the V segment lost 4 bases, leaving 7 bases of the junction unmatched. Per germline, CDR1 LGHNA and CDR2 YNFKEQ. The CDR3 DNA is TGTGCCAGCAGCCCCTACGACAGGGCGGAGACCCAGTACTTC. It codes for CASSPYDRAETQYF.

This chain connects TRBV4-2 to TRBJ2-2; perhaps TRBD2 as D (5 bases). The CDR3 runs to 17 residues. The V end was cut by 4 bases, the J end by 5 bases, with 20 bases between. The germline V gene encodes CDR1 LGHNA and CDR2 YNFKEQ. The CDR3 protein is CASSPYLDPTGTGELFF. CDR3 coding DNA: TGTGCCAGCAGCCCATATTTGGACCCAACGGGGACCGGGGAGCTGTTTTTT.

As to this clone: Other DNA variants within this sample encode the same CDR3. This sequence joins TRBV28 and TRBJ1-2; 7 positions match TRBD1. The V and J ends lost 3 bases and 1 base, in that order; junction bases with no gene match: 2. This CDR3 has 14 amino acids. Germline CDR1 and CDR2: MDHEN and SYDVKM. The CDR3 loop reads CASSLRQGNYGYTF. DNA of the CDR3: TGTGCCAGCAGTTTGCGACAGGGTAACTATGGCTACACCTTC.

This clone has more than one count but fewer than ten. V is TRBV5-1 and J is TRBJ2-1; possibly TRBD2 for D (5 bases). This CDR3 has 14 residues. With 4 bases removed from V and 7 bases from J, the gap between germline ends came to 15 bases. Germline loops: CDR1 SGHRS, CDR2 YFSETQ. The CDR3 nucleotides are TGCGCCAGCAGCCCTCGCCCTCGGGGAAATGAGCAGTTCTTC. As protein: CASSPRPRGNEQFF.

This clone turned up a few times. The chain links TRBV4-1 to TRBJ2-4, with TRBD2 identical over 9 bases. CDR1 is MGHRA, CDR2 YSYEKL, per germline. Trimming cost V 0 bases and J 5 bases; bases outside gene matches: 11. CDR3 length: 18 residues. This CDR3 is CASSQDFLVGTSQNIQYF. CDR3 coding DNA: TGCGCCAGCAGCCAAGATTTTCTCGTCGGGACTAGCCAAAACATTCAGTACTTC.

This clone was detected a few times. The chain employs TRBV5-1 and TRBJ1-1; D is uncertain. The V and J ends lost 5 bases and 0 bases respectively, with 8 bases between them. The germline V gene has CDR1 SGHRS and CDR2 YFSETQ. CDR3 length: 13 residues. CDR3 sequence (DNA): TGCGCCAGCAGTAAGAACATGAACACTGAAGCTTTCTTT. Protein sequence: CASSKNMNTEAFF.

The rearrangement links TRBV7-2 to TRBJ2-7, with 9 bases fitting TRBD1. V trimming: 0 bases; J trimming: 0 bases; junction bases outside the gene matches: 6. CDR3 size: 17 residues. The germline V gene encodes CDR1 SGHTA and CDR2 FQGNSA. The CDR3 protein is CASSLALQQGASYEQYF. The CDR3 nucleotides read TGTGCCAGCAGCTTAGCCCTACAACAGGGGGCCTCCTACGAGCAGTACTTC.

Note on this clone: Other DNA sequences within the sample encode an identical CDR3. This rearrangement joins TRBV9 to TRBJ2-1; D is possibly TRBD2 (5 bases). This CDR3 contains 16 residues. The germline V and J ends were trimmed by 0 bases and 0 bases, with 10 bases remaining between them. Germline CDR1 and CDR2: SGDLS and YYNGEE. CDR3 sequence reads: CASSVAGRGSYNEQFF. The CDR3 DNA sequence: TGTGCCAGCAGCGTAGCCGGCCGGGGCTCCTACAATGAGCAGTTCTTC.

This clone was observed once. This rearrangement joins TRBV15 to TRBJ1-4; possibly TRBD1 for D (5 bases). The V end was cut by 0 bases, the J end by 5 bases, with 16 bases between. The CDR3 has 17 amino acids. Germline CDR1 is LNHNV and CDR2 is YYDKDF (reference sequence). The CDR3 loop reads CATSRDGAGRLNEKLFF. The DNA of the CDR3 is TGTGCCACCAGCAGAGATGGGGCAGGGAGGTTGAATGAAAAACTGTTTTTT.

The chain carries TRBV21-1 and TRBJ2-1; the table's D call TRBD1 went unverified against the DNA. TRBV21-1 counts as a pseudogene. The CDR3 extends over 17 amino acids. The CDR3 loop is CASSNQQGAHTDNEQFF. The CDR3 region has the DNA TGTGCCAGCAGCAACCAACAGGGGGCCCACACAGACAATGAGCAGTTCTTC.

This clone was detected a few times. V usage is TRBV9 and J usage is TRBJ2-7; the D is unclear. This CDR3 spans 14 amino acids. Trimming took off 0 bases at V and 3 bases at J, with 10 bases between the two ends. Per the germline V gene, CDR1 is SGDLS and CDR2 is YYNGEE. The CDR3 nucleotides are TGTGCCAGCAGCGTAGGAGGTCCGGGCTACGAGCAGTACTTC. This codes for CASSVGGPGYEQYF. The full variable domain, rest sourced from reference TRBV9 and TRBJ2-7, is DSGVTQTPKHLITATGQRVTLRCSPRSGDLSVYWYQQSLDQGLQFLIQYYNGEERAKGNILERFSAQQFPDLHSELNLSSLELGDSALYFCASSVGGPGYEQYFGPGTRLTVT.

The chain recombines TRBV7-9 with TRBJ2-3; D is unresolved. CDR1 is SEHNR, CDR2 FQNEAQ, per germline (reference sequence). The CDR3 is made up of 13 amino acids. V lost 5 bases and J 1 base, leaving 7 bases between the germline ends. CDR3 protein: CASSPLRTDTQYF. Here the CDR3 DNA reads TGTGCCAGCAGCCCCCTTCGCACAGATACGCAGTATTTT. Filled out from reference TRBV7-9 and TRBJ2-3, the complete variable domain reads DTGVSQNPRHKITKRGQNVTFRCDPISEHNRLYWYRQTLGQGPEFLTYFQNEAQLEKSRLLSDRFSAERPKGSFSTLEIQRTEQGDSAMYLCASSPLRTDTQYFGPGTRLTVL.

This clone appeared a few times. This chain links TRBV5-4 with TRBJ2-3; D remains ambiguous. The germline V gene has CDR1 SGHNT and CDR2 YYREEE (reference sequence). V was trimmed by 4 bases and J by 2 bases, leaving 11 bases between them. There are 14 residues in the CDR3. CDR3: CASSLGGDTDTQYF. As DNA, the CDR3 is TGTGCCAGCAGCCTTGGTGGGGACACAGATACGCAGTATTTT.

In this sample, this clone turned up a few times. The J gene is TRBJ2-1, the V gene TRBV29-1; a weak D match, TRBD1 (5 bases). The length of the CDR3 is 15 residues. The V gene lost 7 bases and the J gene lost 5 bases, with 21 bases spanning the gap. Germline assignment: CDR1 SQVTM and CDR2 ANQGSEA. CDR3 coding DNA: TGCAGCGCCCGCTGGGCAGGGAAGGCGGACAATGAGCAGTTCTTC. Its translation is CSARWAGKADNEQFF.

A few counts support this clone. The chain has TRBV6-1 and TRBJ1-2; D gene ambiguous. This CDR3 is built from 14 residues. The ends were cut back, 0 bases at V and 8 bases at J, with 13 bases in the middle. Germline lookup yields CDR1 MNHNS and CDR2 SASEGT. CDR3 in DNA: TGTGCCAGCAGTGAAGCGTGGGGTCCGTCAGGCTACACCTTC. Encoded protein: CASSEAWGPSGYTF.

This clone was picked up a small number of times. The chain recombines TRBV7-2 with TRBJ2-7; 9 bases map to TRBD2. The CDR3 loop spans 15 amino acids. The ends lost 7 bases at V and 6 bases at J; junction bases unmatched: 13. Germline V gene sequence: CDR1 SGHTA, CDR2 FQGNSA. The DNA for the CDR3 is TGTGCCAGCACCCCGCAGGGCGGGAGGGCGTCCGAGCAGTACTTC. Amino acids: CASTPQGGRASEQYF.

The chain joins TRBV7-9 to TRBJ2-2; D possibly corresponds to TRBD1 (6 bases). Germline V gene lookup returns CDR1 SEHNR and CDR2 FQNEAQ (reference sequence). The CDR3 spans 15 residues. Trimming left V 6 bases short and J 7 bases short, with 18 bases between. CDR3 protein: CASSRTALYRGELFF. The CDR3 nucleotides read TGTGCCAGCAGTCGGACAGCGCTGTATCGCGGGGAGCTGTTTTTT. The full variable domain, in which reference TRBV7-9 and TRBJ2-2 provide the parts outside the CDR3, is DTGVSQNPRHKITKRGQNVTFRCDPISEHNRLYWYRQTLGQGPEFLTYFQNEAQLEKSRLLSDRFSAERPKGSFSTLEIQRTEQGDSAMYLCASSRTALYRGELFFGEGSRLTVL.

This clone has a handful of counts. The genes are TRBV29-1 and TRBJ2-3; the match to TRBD1 covers 7 bases. Germline assignment: CDR1 SQVTM and CDR2 ANQGSEA. V shed 6 bases, J shed 3 bases, and the junction held 9 bases outside the gene matches. The CDR3 consists of 14 residues. As DNA, the CDR3 is TGCAGCGTCGACGGCAAACAGGGGACAGATACGCAGTATTTT. Translating gives CSVDGKQGTDTQYF.

This clone came up a few times. The chain links TRBV6-5 to TRBJ2-1; possible D gene TRBD1, 7 bases. V was pared by 5 bases and J by 7 bases, with 18 bases between. CDR3 length: 15 amino acids. Germline CDR1 MNHEY, CDR2 SVGAGI. The CDR3: CASSPGGSLRNEQFF. Written as DNA, the CDR3 is TGTGCCAGCAGTCCAGGGGGGTCCCTGAGGAATGAGCAGTTCTTC.